This T cell receptor (beta chain) was retrieved from a study of CD8 T cell repertoires and HIV-1 epitope variants. On the study more broadly: Tested: three Gag epitope families, Nef HW9 and YT9. 1M T cells were kept uncultured as a baseline.

Survey-depth immunoSEQ sequencing covered TCR beta CDR3 regions. Some clones are missing from TCRdb's copy, which holds only in-frame ones; the method was immunoSEQ multiplex PCR. Of fewer than 5,500 clones detected, approximately 72% appear once; the ten largest clones hold over 35%. With regard to this clone: Its antigen is not identified.

Germline lookup yields CDR1 MNHNY and CDR2 SVGAGI (reference sequence). J lost 4 bases, V lost 2 bases, and 5 bases had no gene match. The CDR3 runs to 15 residues. Source material: cultured CD8+ T cells derived from PBMCs. This clonotype was sampled from a male donor with HIV. The chain joins TRBV6-6 to TRBJ2-1; TRBD1 aligns across 7 bases. CDR3 residues: CASSYRQGEYNEQFF. In DNA form, the CDR3 reads TGTGCCAGCAGTTACCGACAGGGCGAATACAATGAGCAGTTCTTC.